Shown below are 18 T cell receptor beta chains from a single sample sequenced in a study of T cells in Graves' hyperthyroidism and ophthalmopathy. From RNA transcripts, TCR beta CDR3 regions were amplified. Carried out on the TCR CDR3, a first-round RT-PCR used the HTBI primer set. TCRdb independently ran MiXCR on the multiplex PCR reads; one entry per CDR3 protein. The sample has 450,000 to 650,000 distinct CDR3 sequences; 11% to 15% are singletons. The sequenced sample was blood. All receptors come from a woman younger than 30 with Graves' ophthalmopathy.

Comment on this clonotype: Relative to the germline gene, one junction end is altered; a read error may explain this. The chain combines TRBV7-8 with TRBJ2-7; 7 nucleotides agree with TRBD1. The germline V gene encodes CDR1 SGHVS and CDR2 FQNEAQ. The length of the CDR3 is 16 residues. The chain's CDR3 is CASSREPGQLSYEQYF. In nucleotides, the CDR3 is TGCGCCAGCAGCCGAGAACCGGGACAGCTATCCTACGAGCAGTACTTC.

In this sample, this clonotype turned up many times. This chain uses TRBV11-3 with TRBJ1-1, with TRBD1 as a possible D gene (6 bases). V dropped 1 base and J dropped 8 bases, with 11 bases sitting between them. Germline V gives CDR1 SGHNT, CDR2 YENEEA. The CDR3 is made up of 13 amino acids. CDR3 sequence (DNA): TGTGCCAGCAGCTTAGGAAGGACAGCAGAAGCTTTCTTT. Translating it yields CASSLGRTAEAFF.

This clonotype was seen repeatedly, ten times or more. The J gene is TRBJ2-1, the V gene TRBV6-2 or TRBV6-3; D could derive from TRBD1 or TRBD2 (5 bases each). Germline CDR1 is MNHEY and CDR2 is SVGEGT. The CDR3 is 13 amino acids. The V gene lost 6 bases and the J gene lost 5 bases, with 11 bases spanning the gap. CDR3 nucleotides: TGTGCCAGCAGCCACGGGGCAAACAATGAGCAGTTCTTC. As protein: CASSHGANNEQFF.

This clonotype was seen ten or more times. The chain uses TRBV7-3 and TRBJ2-1, with D possibly matching TRBD2 (5 bases). Germline V gives CDR1 SGHTA, CDR2 FQGTGA. The ends were cut back, 5 bases at V and 8 bases at J, with 19 bases in the middle. This CDR3 has 15 amino acids. CDR3 sequence (DNA): TGTGCCAGCAGCCCCGACTACCGGGGTCCCGATGAGCAGTTCTTC. Its translation: CASSPDYRGPDEQFF.

The table lists this clonotype with many counts. V gene TRBV5-1 combines with J gene TRBJ2-1; 13 bases are shared with TRBD2. The CDR3 length is 16 residues. Germline CDR1 SGHRS, CDR2 YFSETQ. J gave up 6 bases and V 4 bases, and 7 bases lay outside the gene matches. The CDR3 is CASSPPGLAGSNEQFF. CDR3 in DNA: TGCGCCAGCAGCCCCCCGGGACTAGCGGGATCCAATGAGCAGTTCTTC. The full variable domain, rest sourced from reference TRBV5-1 and TRBJ2-1, is KAGVTQTPRYLIKTRGQQVTLSCSPISGHRSVSWYQQTPGQGLQFLFEYFSETQRNKGNFPGRFSGRQFSNSRSEMNVSTLELGDSALYLCASSPPGLAGSNEQFFGPGTRLTVL.

This clonotype was recorded many times. V and J are TRBV29-1 and TRBJ1-1; D is uncertain. The CDR3 runs 13 residues. The V gene lost 2 bases and the J gene lost 4 bases, with 11 bases spanning the gap. The germline CDR1 and CDR2 sequences are SQVTM and ANQGSEA. The CDR3 here is CSVESLPGTEAFF. The CDR3 DNA reads as TGCAGCGTTGAATCGCTGCCCGGCACTGAAGCTTTCTTT.

V and J are TRBV7-2 and TRBJ1-4; possibly TRBD1 for D (5 bases). The CDR3 extends over 16 amino acids. V was clipped by 1 base and J by 1 base, with 10 bases between them. Germline V gene lookup returns CDR1 SGHTA and CDR2 FQGNSA. The CDR3 is CASSLGGSGTNEKLFF. CDR3 DNA sequence: TGTGCCAGCAGCTTAGGGGGGTCGGGAACTAATGAAAAACTGTTTTTT.

This clonotype has a count of ten or more. The genes are TRBV6-1 and TRBJ1-1; 8 bases are a match to TRBD1. CDR3 length: 15 residues. V shed 7 bases, J shed 6 bases, and the junction held 13 bases outside the gene matches. Germline CDR1 reads MNHNS; CDR2 reads SASEGT. CDR3 sequence reads: CASILPGGLVSEAFF. In DNA form, the CDR3 reads TGTGCCAGCATCCTTCCAGGGGGCCTAGTCTCTGAAGCTTTCTTT.

This clonotype was counted many times. This CDR3 is CASTPTRMRGETQYF. The DNA of the CDR3 is TGTGCCAGCACCCCCACTCGGATGCGCGGGGAGACCCAGTACTTC. The rearrangement uses TRBV7-8 and TRBJ2-5, with a possible D match to TRBD2 (5 bases). CDR1 is SGHVS and CDR2 is FQNEAQ in the germline V gene. The CDR3 loop spans 15 amino acids. The V gene lost 7 bases and the J gene lost 5 bases, with 20 bases spanning the gap.

This clonotype was detected ten times or more. This chain joins TRBV28 and TRBJ2-7, with unresolved D. V lost 5 bases to trimming and J lost 3 bases, with 14 bases between them. The CDR3 runs to 14 residues. Germline assignment: CDR1 MDHEN and CDR2 SYDVKM. Here the CDR3 DNA reads TGTGCCAGCAGTAGATATGGGTCCAACTACGAGCAGTACTTC. Residues: CASSRYGSNYEQYF.

There are many counts of this clonotype. V is TRBV28 and J is TRBJ1-1; no clear D. The CDR3 has 14 residues. Trimming removed 9 bases from V and 1 base from J, with 15 bases in between. Germline V gene data show CDR1 as MDHEN and CDR2 as SYDVKM. The CDR3 nucleotides are TGTGCCAGTCACTTACAAACAGAGAACACTGAAGCTTTCTTT. This codes for CASHLQTENTEAFF.

This clonotype was observed at least ten times. This chain connects TRBV12-5 to TRBJ2-1, with D uncertain. CDR1 is LGHNT, CDR2 FRNRAP, per germline. V was cut by 5 bases and J by 5 bases, with 4 bases left in between. This CDR3 is built from 11 residues. This chain's CDR3 is CASGRNNEQFF. In DNA form, the CDR3 reads TGTGCTAGTGGTCGTAACAATGAGCAGTTCTTC.

This clonotype showed up many times. The V gene is TRBV27, the J gene TRBJ2-3, with D possibly being TRBD1 (5 bases). CDR1 MNHEY and CDR2 SMNVEV come from the germline V gene (reference sequence). Trimming removed 4 bases at V and 4 bases at J, with 9 bases between. The length of the CDR3 is 13 residues. The CDR3 spells CASSSGFPDTQYF. The DNA of the CDR3 is TGTGCCAGCAGTTCAGGGTTTCCAGATACGCAGTATTTT.

Comments on this clonotype: Since a much larger clone is just one base distant, this may be a read error. The chain is built from TRBV3-1 and TRBJ2-3; TRBD2 aligns across 15 bases. There are 20 residues in the CDR3. CDR1 is LGHDT, CDR2 YNNKEL, per germline (reference sequence). The CDR3 DNA is TGTGCCAGCAAAAGGACTTTCGGACTAGCGGGAGGGTCTAGCACAGATACGCGGTATTTT. Protein sequence: CASKRTFGLAGGSSTDTRYF.

Ten or more counts support this clonotype. This chain links TRBV28 with TRBJ1-5; D is undetermined. CDR1 is MDHEN and CDR2 is SYDVKM in the germline V gene. This CDR3 has 19 amino acids. V was pared by 2 bases and J by 0 bases, with 20 bases between. The CDR3 nucleotides are TGTGCCAGCAGTTTAACGTCGGTGGGTCTTAGCCTTAGCAATCAGCCCCAGCATTTT. Translation gives CASSLTSVGLSLSNQPQHF.

This clonotype was counted a few times. The genes are TRBV25-1 and TRBJ1-2; D uncertain. Germline CDR1 MGHDK, CDR2 SYGVNS. The CDR3 contains 15 residues. Trimming removed 1 base from V and 6 bases from J, with 15 bases in between. CDR3 in amino acids: CASSEFPGLEDGYTF. Here the CDR3 DNA reads TGTGCCAGCAGTGAATTCCCAGGTTTGGAGGATGGCTACACCTTC.

In this sample, this clonotype turned up a few times. The V gene is TRBV6-1, the J gene TRBJ2-7; D not certain. With 1 base removed from V and 2 bases from J, the gap between germline ends came to 15 bases. This CDR3 spans 16 amino acids. CDR1 and CDR2 from the germline V gene are MNHNS and SASEGT. The CDR3 nucleotides read TGTGCCAGCAGTGAAGGGGCTGTTAGGGTCCCCTACGAGCAGTACTTC. Amino acid sequence: CASSEGAVRVPYEQYF.

This clonotype was seen only a few times. The chain links TRBV19 to TRBJ2-1; D gene unclear. The V gene lost 7 bases and the J gene lost 2 bases, with 12 bases spanning the gap. The CDR3 loop spans 14 amino acids. The germline V gene encodes CDR1 LNHDA and CDR2 SQIVND (reference sequence). This chain's CDR3 is CASTPPQTYNEQFF. CDR3 DNA: TGTGCCAGTACCCCCCCCCAAACCTACAATGAGCAGTTCTTC.